The rows below give T cell receptor beta chains drawn from one sample of a study of CD8+CD57+ T cells in acquired aplastic anemia. One entry per CDR3 protein results from TCRdb running MiXCR on the reads. The sample contains some 180,000 distinct CDR3 sequences, 45% to 50% of which appear only once. The sequenced material came from sorted CD4+, CD8+, or CD8+CD57+ T cells (not recorded which) from PBMCs. The receptors were sampled from a human donor in good health. CDR3s include the opening cysteine and the closing phenylalanine or tryptophan. D genes are given only for firm matches. Clone size is given for some rows only: seen once, a few or many times, or a class if the clone is expanded.

size | D | J | V | CDR3 | DNA
many | - | TRBJ2-7 | TRBV2 | CASSEERYEQYF | TGTGCCAGCAGTGAAGAGAGGTACGAGCAGTACTTC
many | - | TRBJ2-5 | TRBV3-1 | CASSQDIETQYF | TGTGCCAGCAGCCAAGATATTGAGACCCAGTACTTC
- | TRBD2 | TRBJ2-2 | TRBV3-1 | CASSQAGTSGRMAAGELFF | TGTGCCAGCAGCCAAGCGGGGACTAGCGGGAGAATGGCAGCCGGGGAGCTGTTTTTT
- | TRBD1 | TRBJ1-2 | TRBV2 | CATGQGLAGNYGYTF | TGTGCAACCGGACAGGGGTTAGCGGGAAACTATGGCTACACCTTC
many | - | TRBJ1-5 | TRBV5-1 | CASREGGRDNQPQHF | TGCGCCAGCAGGGAGGGGGGGCGCGATAATCAGCCCCAGCATTTT
- | TRBD1 | TRBJ1-4 | TRBV2 | CASKAGGTANEKPFF | TGTGCCAGCAAAGCAGGGGGGACAGCTAATGAAAAACCGTTTTTT
- | - | TRBJ2-1 | TRBV29-1 | CSVESGFEQFF | TGCAGCGTTGAGTCTGGGTTTGAGCAGTTCTTC
many | - | TRBJ1-1 | TRBV6-6 | CASSPFPGDTEAFF | TGTGCCAGCAGCCCGTTCCCGGGGGACACTGAAGCTTTCTTT
many | - | TRBJ2-6 | TRBV14 | CASSQGTGRGANVLTF | TGTGCCAGCAGCCAGGGAACAGGGCGTGGGGCCAACGTCCTGACTTTC
- | - | TRBJ2-3 | TRBV12-3/TRBV12-4 | CASSPGVPSTDTQYF | TGTGCCAGCAGTCCCGGGGTCCCTAGCACAGATACGCAGTATTTT
many | - | TRBJ1-2 | TRBV20-1 | CSASHVGYTF | TGCAGTGCTAGTCACGTTGGCTACACCTTC
- | TRBD2 | TRBJ2-1 | TRBV24-1 | CATSATGTSGSRNNEQIF | TGTGCCACCAGTGCCACCGGGACTAGCGGGAGTCGCAACAATGAGCAGATCTTC
many | - | TRBJ2-2 | TRBV24-1 | CATSDYWGQATGELFF | TGTGCCACCAGTGATTATTGGGGGCAGGCCACCGGGGAGCTGTTTTTT
- | - | TRBJ2-3 | TRBV29-1 | CSVEERGPSDTQYF | TGCAGCGTTGAAGAACGAGGGCCCAGCGATACGCAGTATTTT
once | TRBD1 | TRBJ2-3 | TRBV15 | CATSPKDRESDTQYF | TGTGCCACCAGCCCAAAGGACAGGGAGTCAGATACGCAGTATTTT
many | TRBD2 | TRBJ2-7 | TRBV4-1 | CASSSTSGNEQYF | TGCGCCAGCAGTTCGACTAGCGGGAACGAGCAGTACTTC
- | - | TRBJ2-7 | TRBV29-1 | CSVGGTYEQYF | TGCAGCGTCGGAGGGACCTACGAGCAGTACTTC
- | - | TRBJ2-1 | TRBV24-1 | CATSDLNRSQFF | TGTGCCACCAGTGATCTGAACAGATCGCAGTTCTTC
many | - | TRBJ2-7 | TRBV3-1 | CASSPSSYEQYF | TGTGCCAGCAGCCCCAGCTCCTACGAGCAGTACTTC
- | - | TRBJ1-4 | TRBV6-5 | CASSLGPVEKLFF | TGTGCCAGCAGTTTGGGCCCCGTTGAAAAACTGTTTTTT
many | TRBD1 | TRBJ2-7 | TRBV11-2 | CASRLSGQGQYEQYF | TGTGCCAGCAGACTCTCAGGACAGGGGCAGTACGAGCAGTACTTC
many | TRBD2 | TRBJ2-7 | TRBV20-1 | CTRTSGLYEQYF | TGCACCCGGACTAGCGGCCTCTACGAGCAGTACTTC
- | TRBD1 | TRBJ1-1 | TRBV9 | CASSLYDREFEAFF | TGTGCCAGCAGCCTTTATGACAGGGAATTTGAAGCTTTCTTT
many | - | TRBJ2-7 | TRBV4-2 | CASSQSGNYEQYF | TGTGCCAGCAGCCAATCAGGGAACTACGAGCAGTACTTC
few | TRBD1 | TRBJ2-5 | TRBV10-3 | CAISGRTGGIAQETQYF | TGTGCCATCAGTGGAAGAACAGGGGGTATAGCTCAAGAGACCCAGTACTTC
once | TRBD2 | TRBJ2-3 | TRBV7-3 | CASSLIREGQFYF | TGTGCCAGCAGCTTAATACGGGAGGGCCAATTTTATTTT
many | - | TRBJ2-3 | TRBV7-2 | CASSLAVDTQYF | TGTGCCAGCAGCTTAGCGGTAGATACGCAGTATTTT
- | TRBD2 | TRBJ2-3 | TRBV24-1 | CATSDLAGVTDTQYF | TGTGCCACCAGTGATTTGGCGGGGGTCACAGATACGCAGTATTTT
- | - | TRBJ2-1 | TRBV25-1 | CASSENSGEDEQFF | TGTGCCAGCAGTGAGAACAGCGGTGAGGATGAGCAGTTCTTC
- | TRBD1 | TRBJ1-6 | TRBV20-1 | CSATTGAFSPLHF | TGCAGTGCTACGACAGGGGCGTTTTCACCCCTCCACTTT
- | TRBD1 | TRBJ2-5 | TRBV12-5 | CASGPIQGSEGGTQYF | TGTGCTAGTGGCCCGATACAGGGGAGCGAGGGTGGGACCCAGTACTTC
- | - | TRBJ1-2 | TRBV20-1 | CSADRRGDYGYTF | TGCAGTGCTGACCGCCGCGGGGACTATGGCTACACCTTC
- | TRBD1 | TRBJ2-3 | TRBV2 | CASSTQGAARDTHYF | TGTGCCAGCAGTACACAGGGGGCGGCCCGTGATACGCACTATTTT
- | - | TRBJ1-6 | TRBV30 | CAWGAGHNSPLHF | TGTGCCTGGGGGGCAGGGCATAATTCACCCCTCCACTTT